The 15 T cell receptor beta chains in this list originate from one sample, sequenced in a study of T cells of healthy individuals. TCRdb reprocessed the 5' RACE reads with MiXCR, giving one entry per CDR3 protein. In the table there are tens of thousands of distinct CDR3 sequences, 15% to 20% of which are singletons. These receptor sequences come from a human donor in good health.

This clonotype was seen ten or more times. The rearrangement links TRBV2 to TRBJ2-1, with 7 bases matching TRBD1. Germline assignment: CDR1 SNHLY and CDR2 FYNNEI. The CDR3 extends over 15 amino acids. V dropped 5 bases and J dropped 3; count of bases not matched to a gene: 7. The CDR3 DNA sequence: TGTGCCAGCAGTTTAGACAGGGTGCACTACAATGAGCAGTTCTTC. Amino acid sequence: CASSLDRVHYNEQFF.

This sequence joins TRBV11-2 and TRBJ2-5; the D is unclear. The V end was cut by 5 bases, the J end by 5 bases, with 12 bases between. This CDR3 has 13 residues. In germline, CDR1 is SGHAT, CDR2 FQNNGV. In DNA form, the CDR3 reads TGTGCCAGCAGCCGCACAGAATACGAGACCCAGTACTTC. This encodes CASSRTEYETQYF.

Ten or more counts support this clonotype. This rearrangement joins TRBV12-5 to TRBJ1-1; D perhaps matches TRBD1 (6 bases). Germline V gene lookup returns CDR1 LGHNT and CDR2 FRNRAP. The CDR3 covers 15 residues. V lost 2 bases and J lost 1, with 11 bases in between. Here the CDR3 DNA reads TGTGCTAGTGGTTTGCCCTCGACAGGGAACACTGAAGCTTTCTTT. Translating it yields CASGLPSTGNTEAFF.

The chain has TRBV12-3 or TRBV12-4 and TRBJ1-1; unclear D gene. This CDR3 has 13 residues. The V end was cut by 8 bases, the J end by 0 bases, with 10 bases between. CDR3 DNA: TGTGCCAGCGGCTTGCGGATGAACACTGAAGCTTTCTTT. Protein sequence: CASGLRMNTEAFF.

The chain uses TRBV6-2 or TRBV6-3 and TRBJ1-1; 8 bases line up with TRBD1. The CDR3 spans 13 residues. Germline lookup yields CDR1 MNHEY and CDR2 SVGEGT. Unmatched junction bases numbered 11, after V lost 7 bases and J lost 10 bases. The CDR3, as DNA: TGTGCCAGCACCGCGGCCCGACAGGGGCGAGCTTTCTTT. Amino acids: CASTAARQGRAFF.

This rearrangement joins TRBV10-3 to TRBJ2-7; no firm D call. CDR1 is ENHRY, CDR2 SYGVKD, per germline. Trimming took 3 bases from V and 0 from J, leaving 3 bases between them. This CDR3 has 12 amino acids. CDR3 protein: CAISESSYEQYF. The CDR3 DNA sequence: TGTGCCATCAGTGAATCCTCCTACGAGCAGTACTTC.

This clonotype was seen ten or more times. The chain links TRBV6-5 to TRBJ2-6; D remains ambiguous. Trimming took 10 bases from V and 2 from J, leaving 15 bases between them. The CDR3 contains 15 residues. Germline V lookup: CDR1 MNHEY, CDR2 SVGAGI. CDR3 sequence: CAIKERRAGANVLTF. As DNA, the CDR3 is TGTGCCATCAAGGAACGGAGAGCTGGGGCCAACGTCCTGACTTTC.

This clonotype has only a few counts. The chain combines TRBV12-3 or TRBV12-4 with TRBJ2-3; weak D call: TRBD2 (6 bases). The CDR3 runs 13 residues. Trimming cost V 8 bases and J 1 base, with 10 bases left between them. CDR3 DNA: TGTGCCAGCGATACGGGGGGCACAGATACGCAGTATTTT. Translating gives CASDTGGTDTQYF.

The table lists this clonotype with a few counts. The rearrangement uses TRBV19 and TRBJ1-6; possibly TRBD1 for D (5 bases). Deletions cut 7 bases from V and 6 bases from J, with 13 bases between. The CDR3 is made up of 14 amino acids. Germline CDR1 LNHDA, CDR2 SQIVND (reference sequence). DNA of the CDR3: TGTGCCAGTAACTTCCGGGGCTTTAATTCACCCCTCCACTTT. Translating it yields CASNFRGFNSPLHF.

The sample holds many counts of this clonotype. This chain joins TRBV20-1 and TRBJ2-7, with a tentative D call TRBD2 (5 bases). Trimming took off 1 base at V and 2 bases at J, with 9 bases between the two ends. This CDR3 has 13 amino acids. The germline V gene has CDR1 DFQATT and CDR2 SNEGSKA (reference sequence). CDR3 sequence: CSARAGETYEQYF. Written as DNA, the CDR3 is TGCAGTGCTAGAGCCGGGGAAACCTACGAGCAGTACTTC.

This clonotype was detected ten times or more. The CDR3 reads CSAHPLAAGVQETQYF. The CDR3 nucleotides read TGCAGTGCCCATCCCCTAGCGGCAGGGGTACAAGAGACCCAGTACTTC. The chain carries TRBV20-1 and TRBJ2-5; maybe TRBD2 (7 bases). Trimming stripped 6 bases from V and 2 bases from J, with 22 bases between. The CDR3 sequence is 16 residues long. Germline V gene sequence: CDR1 DFQATT, CDR2 SNEGSKA (reference sequence).

This chain uses TRBV6-1 with TRBJ2-5, with TRBD1 as a possible D gene (8 bases). Germline V gene lookup returns CDR1 MNHNS and CDR2 SASEGT. Trimming took 2 bases from V and 3 from J, leaving 10 bases between them. This CDR3 spans 14 amino acids. CDR3 in amino acids: CASSETGGEETQYF. Written as DNA, the CDR3 is TGTGCCAGCAGTGAAACAGGGGGGGAAGAGACCCAGTACTTC.

This clonotype showed up many times. The chain couples TRBV7-3 to TRBJ2-3, with D possibly matching TRBD1 (6 bases). V was trimmed by 8 bases and J by 5 bases, leaving 14 bases between them. This CDR3 comprises 13 residues. CDR1 and CDR2 (germline): SGHTA, FQGTGA. This CDR3 is CASGTGLRDTQYF. The DNA of the CDR3 is TGTGCCAGCGGAACAGGGCTGAGAGATACGCAGTATTTT. The variable domain in full, with the rest retrieved from reference TRBV7-3 and TRBJ2-3, is GAGVSQTPSNKVTEKGKYVELRCDPISGHTALYWYRQSLGQGPEFLIYFQGTGAADDSGLPNDRFFAVRPEGSVSTLKIQRTERGDSAVYLCASGTGLRDTQYFGPGTRLTVL.

In its sample, this clonotype was seen a few times. This chain links TRBV5-1 with TRBJ2-1; perhaps D is TRBD1 or TRBD2 (6 bases each). CDR1 and CDR2 from the germline V gene are SGHRS and YFSETQ. The CDR3 runs 11 residues. Deletions cut 4 bases from V and 15 bases from J, with 14 bases between. DNA of the CDR3: TGCGCCAGCAGCGCAAACAGGGACTTGTTCTTC. This sequence encodes CASSANRDLFF. The full variable domain, in which reference TRBV5-1 and TRBJ2-1 provide the parts outside the CDR3, is KAGVTQTPRYLIKTRGQQVTLSCSPISGHRSVSWYQQTPGQGLQFLFEYFSETQRNKGNFPGRFSGRQFSNSRSEMNVSTLELGDSALYLCASSANRDLFFGPGTRLTVL.

This chain links TRBV7-9 with TRBJ2-4; D remains ambiguous. The CDR3 runs to 13 residues. Trimming pared 4 bases from V and 8 bases from J, leaving 12 bases between. The germline V gene encodes CDR1 SEHNR and CDR2 FQNEAQ (reference sequence). Written as DNA, the CDR3 is TGTGCCAGCAGCTCATCGACTCCCGACATTCAGTACTTC. This codes for CASSSSTPDIQYF.